This T cell receptor (beta chain) was captured in a study of T-cell memory formation after mild COVID-19. For the study at large: Clusters were largely donor specific. Whole-study results and caveats: Cross-reactive memory appears to have joined, as suggested by some responding clones showing up in pre-infection memory.

TCR alpha and TCR beta cDNA libraries carrying sample barcodes and UMIs were produced by 5'RACE using constant-segment primers. TCRdb analysed the 5' RACE reads with MiXCR anew, one entry per CDR3 protein. This table has over 250,000 distinct CDR3 sequences, approximately 16% appearing once. With respect to this clonotype: What it recognizes is unknown.

V lost 8 bases, J lost 3 bases, and 6 bases stayed unmatched. The CDR3 is 14 amino acids. CDR1 and CDR2 (germline): MDHEN, SYDVKM. The chain combines TRBV28 with TRBJ2-5; 10 bases line up with TRBD2. Sequencing was done on a sample of PBMCs or a T cell subset sorted from them (not recorded which). This clonotype was sampled from a man in his late teens or twenties who had mild COVID-19 (a few samples of this study predate the infection). Cell type and time point are not known. The CDR3 DNA reads TGTGCCAGCGCCAGCGGGGGGGCAGAAGAGACCCAGTACTTC. This translates into CASASGGAEETQYF.